This entry lists 5 T cell receptor beta chains sequenced from one sample in a study of T cells in tuberculosis. Produced via immunoSEQ multiplex PCR; TCRdb's table is partial and in-frame only. The data contain more than 70,000 clones, under 95% of them singletons. Sorting used thawed, overnight-rested PBMC stained with anti-CD3, a viability dye and GMM-loaded CD1B tetramer. The CD1B tetramers carried C32 glucose monomycolate purified from Rhodococcus equi. The specimen was CD1b-GMM tetramer-negative cells sorted from PBMCs. The origin of the receptors is an adult woman with latent tuberculosis.

The J gene is TRBJ2-7, the V gene TRBV29-1, with TRBD1 matching over 7 bases. The V segment lost 7 bases and the J segment 4 bases; nucleotides outside the gene matches: 1. Germline assignment: CDR1 SQVTM and CDR2 ANQGSEA. The length of the CDR3 is 10 residues. In nucleotides, the CDR3 is TGCAGCGGGGACAGATACGAGCAGTACGTC. It is translated as CSGDRYEQYV.

Only a few counts were recorded for this clone. The V and J genes are TRBV6-1 and TRBJ2-1, with D possibly being TRBD2 (6 bases). V was trimmed by 6 bases and J by 13 bases, leaving 22 bases between them. This CDR3 has 14 residues. Germline V CDR1 and CDR2: MNHNS, SASEGT. The CDR3: CASSDLGRTSPQFF. CDR3 nucleotides: TGTGCCAGCAGCGACTTGGGACGAACTAGCCCCCAGTTCTTC.

J is TRBJ2-7 and V is TRBV6-1, with D perhaps TRBD1 (6 bases). The CDR3 contains 13 residues. Per the germline V gene, CDR1 is MNHNS and CDR2 is SASEGT. V dropped 5 bases and J dropped 3 bases, with 11 bases sitting between them. The CDR3 DNA follows: TGTGCCAGCAGTCCAAGGGGGAGCTACGAGCAGTACTTC. The encoded protein is CASSPRGSYEQYF.

With regard to this clone: At one end the junction does not follow the germline gene, possibly because of a read error. The chain couples TRBV7-9 to TRBJ1-2, with D unresolved. The germline V gene encodes CDR1 SEHNR and CDR2 FQNEAQ (reference sequence). The CDR3 sequence is 11 residues long. CDR3: CASSLDKSVAF. DNA for the CDR3: TGTGCCAGCAGCTTAGATAAGAGCGTCGCCTTC.

This chain joins TRBV2 and TRBJ2-7; 12 bases are shared with TRBD1. This CDR3 is 18 amino acids long. V lost 6 bases to trimming and J lost 1 base; unmatched junction nucleotides: 13. The germline gives CDR1 SNHLY, CDR2 FYNNEI. The CDR3 reads CASRYRDRGRLVSYEQYV. CDR3 sequence (DNA): TGTGCCAGCAGGTACCGGGACAGGGGGCGGTTGGTTTCCTACGAGCAGTACGTC.